This T cell receptor (beta chain) was captured by sequencing in a study of blood T cell repertoires in COVID-19. Study context: COVID-19 samples from acute and convalescent phases originated in the United States, Italy and Spain. Sources were T cells, B-cell-depleted T cells, or PBMCs; the material itself was cDNA or gDNA.

In regard to this clone: Other DNA variants within this sample encode the same CDR3.

Per the study methods: The assay estimated nucleated cells by amplifying reference gene primers. Profiling relied on immunoSEQ multiplex PCR, and the TCRdb table lists in-frame clones only, not all of them. V and J calls and clone size follow that table, whereas D and trimming were derived from the DNA. The sample consists of over 100,000 clones, roughly 86% of them appearing once. The material sequenced was peripheral blood. This receptor was taken from a man between 40 and 49 years old with active or convalescent COVID-19.

CDR3 protein: CASSLGTGEQYF. CDR3 bases: TGTGCCAGCAGTTTAGGGACGGGGGAGCAGTACTTC. The chain joins TRBV12-3 or TRBV12-4 to TRBJ2-7, with D possibly matching TRBD2 (5 bases). CDR3 length equals 12 residues. The V and J ends lost 1 base and 7 bases respectively, with 8 bases between them.